This T cell receptor beta chain was recovered during a study of shared clonotypes between healthy human individuals. Study-wide findings and caveats: With several donors compared, roughly 5% of naive CD4 clonotypes were shared.

Points on this clone: Its target is unknown.

TCRdb's copy holds only in-frame clones and misses some; the assay was immunoSEQ multiplex PCR. The table has some 240,000 clones, 50% to 75% seen once. The sequenced material came from memory CD4+ T cells sorted from blood. Subset denoted: CD45RA-negative fraction. The receptor comes from a man aged 30-40 years in good health.

Here the CDR3 reads CAWSSAEEQFF. Written as DNA, the CDR3 is TGTGCCTGGAGTTCGGCTGAAGAGCAGTTCTTC. The rearrangement uses TRBV30 and TRBJ2-1; D is ambiguous. The CDR3 is 11 residues long. The germline gives CDR1 GTSNPN, CDR2 SVGIG (reference sequence). Trimming removed 2 bases at V and 10 bases at J, with 9 bases between.